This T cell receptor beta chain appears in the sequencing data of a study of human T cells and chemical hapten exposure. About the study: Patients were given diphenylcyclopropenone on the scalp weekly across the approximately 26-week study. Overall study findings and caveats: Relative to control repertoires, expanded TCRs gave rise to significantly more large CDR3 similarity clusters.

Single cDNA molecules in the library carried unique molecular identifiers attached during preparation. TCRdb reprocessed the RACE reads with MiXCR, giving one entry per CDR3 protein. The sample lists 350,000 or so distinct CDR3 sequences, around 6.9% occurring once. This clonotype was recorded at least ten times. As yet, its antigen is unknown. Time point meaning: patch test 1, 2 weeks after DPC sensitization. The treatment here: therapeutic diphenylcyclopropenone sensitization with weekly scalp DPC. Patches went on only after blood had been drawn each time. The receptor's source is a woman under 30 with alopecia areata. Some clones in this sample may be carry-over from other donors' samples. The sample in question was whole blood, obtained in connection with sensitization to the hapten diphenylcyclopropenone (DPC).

CDR3 coding DNA: TGTGCCAGCAGAGGACGAATAGGGCGGGACCCCTACAATGAGCAGTTCTTC. Its translation: CASRGRIGRDPYNEQFF. V gene TRBV28 combines with J gene TRBJ2-1, with D maybe TRBD2 (6 bases). The CDR3 length is 17 residues. Germline V gene lookup returns CDR1 MDHEN and CDR2 SYDVKM. The V and J ends lost 6 bases and 2 bases respectively, with 20 bases between them.